This TCR beta chain was observed in a study of T cell responses to AZD1222 COVID-19 vaccine. Profiling relied on immunoSEQ multiplex PCR, and the TCRdb table lists in-frame clones only, not all of them. This table has approximately 130,000 clones, 80% to 90% appearing once. The germline gives CDR1 MNHEY, CDR2 SVGAGI. This CDR3 has 13 residues. V shed 6 bases and J shed 6 bases, with 15 bases lying between them. Points from the study as a whole: None of the repertoires were sampled until the peak T cell response had passed.

Details on this clone: The antigen is not known.

V is TRBV6-5 and J is TRBJ2-7; tentatively, D is TRBD1 (5 bases). The starting material was peripheral blood, obtained 28 days after the second AZD1222 dose. This TCR was recovered from an adult who received the AZD1222 COVID-19 vaccine. The CDR3 protein is CASSLGVAFEQYF. As DNA, the CDR3 is TGTGCCAGCAGCCTAGGGGTAGCCTTCGAGCAGTACTTC.